Sequencing of this T cell receptor (beta chain) was carried out in a study of a mutant IDH1 vaccine in newly diagnosed glioma. Study background: An approximately 62% male, approximately 40% female split and a mean age of about 40 years characterized treated patients. Radiotherapy, temozolomide, or both had been given previously, and both were given to most.

Whole-study results and caveats: Apparently unrelated to pseudoprogression were changes in the top peripheral T cell clonotypes.

As for this clone: The antigen is unknown.

Profiling relied on immunoSEQ multiplex PCR, and the TCRdb table lists in-frame clones only, not all of them. Of about 67,000 clones in the sample, 65% to 85% were seen once. Specified time point: baseline, week 1 (first vaccination visit). Treatment described: pre-vaccination baseline after standard-of-care therapy. The sample was peripheral blood mononuclear cells (PBMCs), taken from a glioma patient treated with radiotherapy, temozolomide or both. This receptor was identified in a woman between 18 and 29 years old with glioma. Some clones in this sample may be carry-over from other donors' samples.

The CDR3 sequence: CASSTGGNPYEQYF. The CDR3, as DNA: TGTGCCAGTAGTACCGGAGGGAATCCCTACGAGCAGTACTTC. The chain recombines TRBV19 with TRBJ2-7; a weak D match, TRBD2 (6 bases). Germline CDR1 reads LNHDA; CDR2 reads SQIVND (reference sequence). Trimming stripped 4 bases from V and 2 bases from J, with 12 bases between. This CDR3 is 14 amino acids long.